The source of this T cell receptor (beta chain) is a study of breast tumors, draining lymph nodes, adjacent tissues. Worth noting for this clonotype: The antigen is not known.

This CDR3 comprises 16 residues. Germline CDR1 and CDR2: KGHDR and SFDVKD. V lost 7 bases to trimming and J lost 6 bases; unmatched junction nucleotides: 13. TCRdb reprocessed the multiplex PCR reads via MiXCR and lists one record per CDR3 protein. The sample records around 13,000 distinct CDR3 sequences, over 45% being singletons. Study-wide findings and caveats: Compared with lymph nodes, tumors were less diverse; compared with nontumor tissue, more.

The material sequenced was tumor-adjacent breast tissue. The TCR sequence derives from a female donor with breast cancer. Some clones in this sample may be carry-over from other donors' samples. The chain carries TRBV24-1 and TRBJ2-3, with 9 bases fitting TRBD1. The CDR3 protein is CATSATPGQGSDTQYF. The CDR3 region has the DNA TGTGCCACCAGCGCGACACCGGGACAGGGTTCTGATACGCAGTATTTT.